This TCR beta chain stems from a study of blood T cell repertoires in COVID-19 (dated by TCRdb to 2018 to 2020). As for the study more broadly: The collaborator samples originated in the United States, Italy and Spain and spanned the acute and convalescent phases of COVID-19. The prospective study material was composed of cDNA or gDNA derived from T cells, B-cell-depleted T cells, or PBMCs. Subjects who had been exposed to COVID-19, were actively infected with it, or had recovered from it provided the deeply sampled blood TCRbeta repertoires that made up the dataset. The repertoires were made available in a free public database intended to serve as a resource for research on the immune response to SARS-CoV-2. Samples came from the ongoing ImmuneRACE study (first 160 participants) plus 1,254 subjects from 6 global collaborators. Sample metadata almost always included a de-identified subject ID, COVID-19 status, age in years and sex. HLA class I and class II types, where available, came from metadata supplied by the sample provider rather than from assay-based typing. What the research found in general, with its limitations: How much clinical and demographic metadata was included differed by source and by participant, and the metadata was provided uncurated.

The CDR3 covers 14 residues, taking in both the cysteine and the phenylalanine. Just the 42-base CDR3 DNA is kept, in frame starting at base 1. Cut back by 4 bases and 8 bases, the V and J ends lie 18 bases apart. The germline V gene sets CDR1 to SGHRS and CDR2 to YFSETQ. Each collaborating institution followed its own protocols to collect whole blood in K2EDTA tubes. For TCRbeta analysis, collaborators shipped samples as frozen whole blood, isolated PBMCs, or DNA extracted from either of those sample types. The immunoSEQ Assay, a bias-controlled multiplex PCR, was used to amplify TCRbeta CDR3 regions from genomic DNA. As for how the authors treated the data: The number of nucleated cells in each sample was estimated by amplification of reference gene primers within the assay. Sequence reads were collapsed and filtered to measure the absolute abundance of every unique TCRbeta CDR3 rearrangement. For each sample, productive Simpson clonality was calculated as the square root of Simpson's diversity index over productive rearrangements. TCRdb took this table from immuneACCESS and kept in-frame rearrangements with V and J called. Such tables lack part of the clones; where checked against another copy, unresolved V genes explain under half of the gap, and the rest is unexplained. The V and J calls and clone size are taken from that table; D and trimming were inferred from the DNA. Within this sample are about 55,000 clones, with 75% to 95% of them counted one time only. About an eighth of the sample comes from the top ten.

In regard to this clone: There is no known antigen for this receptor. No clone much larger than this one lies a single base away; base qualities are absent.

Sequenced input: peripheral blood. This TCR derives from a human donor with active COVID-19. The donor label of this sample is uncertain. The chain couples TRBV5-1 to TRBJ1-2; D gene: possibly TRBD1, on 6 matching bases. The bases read TGCGCCAGCAGCCCTCGGGACACTTTTTCCGGCTACACCTTC. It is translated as CASSPRDTFSGYTF.